This TCR beta chain was captured in a study of blood T cell repertoires in COVID-19. For the study at large: From the United States, Italy and Spain came samples of acute and convalescent COVID-19. T cells, B-cell-depleted T cells, or PBMCs provided the cDNA or gDNA that served as material.

Per germline, CDR1 KGHSH and CDR2 LQKENI. The CDR3 totals 15 residues. Trimming at V came to 4 bases and at J to 2 bases, leaving 2 bases not matched to a gene. As originally analysed: Estimates of nucleated cell counts were drawn from the amplification of reference gene primers. Profiled with immunoSEQ multiplex PCR; TCRdb holds only in-frame clones, not every one. The V and J calls and the clone size are those of that table, but D and trimming were determined from the DNA. Counted here are over 85,000 clones, around four fifths occurring once; the ten biggest clones make up approximately 15%. This chain links TRBV18 with TRBJ1-5; 10 positions match TRBD1. The source is a woman in her fifties or sixties with acute or convalescent COVID-19. The material sequenced was peripheral blood. The chain's CDR3 is CASSRGQGGNQPQHF. CDR3 in DNA: TGTGCCAGCTCACGAGGACAGGGGGGCAATCAGCCCCAGCATTTT.